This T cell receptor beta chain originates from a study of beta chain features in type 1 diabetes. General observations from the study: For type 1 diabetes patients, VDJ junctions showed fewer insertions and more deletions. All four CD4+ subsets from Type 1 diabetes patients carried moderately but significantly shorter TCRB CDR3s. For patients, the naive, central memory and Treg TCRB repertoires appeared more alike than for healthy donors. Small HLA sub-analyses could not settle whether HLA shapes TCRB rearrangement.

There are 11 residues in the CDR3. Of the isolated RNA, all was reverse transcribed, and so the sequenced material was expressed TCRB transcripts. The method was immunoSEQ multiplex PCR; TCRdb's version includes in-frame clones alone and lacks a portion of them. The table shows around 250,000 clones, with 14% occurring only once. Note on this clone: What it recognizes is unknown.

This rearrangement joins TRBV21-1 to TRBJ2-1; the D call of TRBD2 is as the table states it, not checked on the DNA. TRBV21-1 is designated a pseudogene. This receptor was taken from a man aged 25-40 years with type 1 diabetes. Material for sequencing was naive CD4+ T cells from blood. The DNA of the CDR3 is TGTGCCAGCAGCAAAGTAAATGAGCAGTTCTTC. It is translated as CASSKVNEQFF.